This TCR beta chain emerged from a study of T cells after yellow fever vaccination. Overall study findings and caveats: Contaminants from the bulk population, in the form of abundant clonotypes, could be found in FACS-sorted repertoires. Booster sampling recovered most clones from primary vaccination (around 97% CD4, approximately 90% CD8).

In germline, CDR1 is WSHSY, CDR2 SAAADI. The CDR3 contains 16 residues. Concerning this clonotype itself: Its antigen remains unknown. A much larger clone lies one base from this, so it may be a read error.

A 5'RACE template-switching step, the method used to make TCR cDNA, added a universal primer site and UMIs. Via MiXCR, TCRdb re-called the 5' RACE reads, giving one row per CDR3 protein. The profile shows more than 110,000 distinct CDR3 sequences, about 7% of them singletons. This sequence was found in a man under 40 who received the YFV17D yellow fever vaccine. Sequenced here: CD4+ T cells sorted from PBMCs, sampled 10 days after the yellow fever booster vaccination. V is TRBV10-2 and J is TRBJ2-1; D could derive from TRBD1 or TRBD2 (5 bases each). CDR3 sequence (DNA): TGTGACAGCAGTTACCAAGGGGAGTTACCCTACAATGAGCAGTTCTTC. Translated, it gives CDSSYQGELPYNEQFF.